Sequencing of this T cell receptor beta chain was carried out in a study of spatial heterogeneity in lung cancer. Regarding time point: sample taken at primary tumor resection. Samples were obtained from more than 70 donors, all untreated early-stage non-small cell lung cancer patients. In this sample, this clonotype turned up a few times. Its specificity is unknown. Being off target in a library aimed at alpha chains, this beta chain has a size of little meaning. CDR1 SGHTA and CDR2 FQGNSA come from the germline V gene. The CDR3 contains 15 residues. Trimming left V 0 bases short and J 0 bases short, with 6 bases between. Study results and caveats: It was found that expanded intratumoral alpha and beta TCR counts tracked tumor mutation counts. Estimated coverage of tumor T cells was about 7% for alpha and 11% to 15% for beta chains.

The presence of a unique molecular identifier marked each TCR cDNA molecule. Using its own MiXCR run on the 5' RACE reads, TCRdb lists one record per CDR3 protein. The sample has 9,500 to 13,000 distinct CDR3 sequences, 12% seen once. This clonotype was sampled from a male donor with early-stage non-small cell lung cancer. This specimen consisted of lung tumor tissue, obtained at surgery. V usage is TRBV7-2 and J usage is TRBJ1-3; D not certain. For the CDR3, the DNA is TGTGCCAGCAGCTTAGCCTACGTCTCTGGAAACACCATATATTTT. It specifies CASSLAYVSGNTIYF. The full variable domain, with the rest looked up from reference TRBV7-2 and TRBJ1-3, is GAGVSQSPSNKVTEKGKDVELRCDPISGHTALYWYRQSLGQGLEFLIYFQGNSAPDKSGLPSDRFSAERTGGSVSTLTIQRTQQEDSAVYLCASSLAYVSGNTIYFGEGSWLTVV.